The T cell receptor beta chain under discussion was sequenced for a study of cytomegalovirus exposure and HLA in healthy donors listed by TCRdb under 2017. Concerning the study at large: A later analysis indicated that the roughly 130 validation repertoires were generated on the platform also employed for the 666 repertoires of the first cohort. The study aimed to test whether cataloging public T cell receptors could reveal signatures of past pathogen exposure. Besides the first cohort of around 700 subjects, a separate validation cohort made up of some 110 different subjects was used. To predict cytomegalovirus infection status, the study combined high-throughput TCR immunosequencing, statistical association of individual TCRs with disease status, and machine learning. Overall study results and their limits: Most TCR sequences were seen in very few donors, while some public TCRs were found in many individuals. The validation cohort had no HLA typing available for a later analysis, so co-occurrence within that cohort was assessed over all 120 or so repertoires. It was suggested by the authors that the approach could potentially be generalized to other disease states and immunological phenotypes. A few of the identified cytomegalovirus-associated TCR beta chains were confirmed in vitro to be specific for cytomegalovirus antigens. Cytomegalovirus status was reported to be diagnosed by the classifier with high specificity and sensitivity in both the original and validation cohorts. In a later analysis, TCRs clustered in the first cohort were found to also tend to co-occur in the roughly 130 validation repertoires, with over 90% of cluster scores above 0. The study gave a list of 150 to 200 TCR beta chains associated with cytomegalovirus.

The donors were included in the validation cohort of approximately 120 subjects, a group kept apart from the approximately 690-subject first cohort. Worth noting for this clone: Its antigen specificity is not known. Base qualities are missing; no much larger clone stands one base away.

Germline trimming amounts to 0 bases on V and 14 bases on J, with 6 as the count of junction bases outside the gene matches. From the germline V gene (reference sequence), CDR1 is MNHEY and CDR2 is SMNVEV. The CDR3 contains 14 residues, cysteine and phenylalanine counted. Of the read, only the CDR3 DNA is kept; its 42 bases are in frame from base 1. Libraries were constructed by the immunoSEQ multiplex PCR assay. In the authors' own workflow: A statistical classification framework was built for diagnosing cytomegalovirus status from the catalog of TCR beta chain sequences. Sourced from immuneACCESS, this table was stored by TCRdb with only in-frame sequences that have V and J called. A share of the clones is absent; for the studies checked, an unresolved V gene accounts for under half, and the remainder has no known explanation. Clone size and the V and J calls come from that table; the DNA yielded D and trimming. The sample yields about 160,000 clones; 80% to 90% were counted once. The top ten clones comprise 4.5% to 7% of the sample.

This receptor was obtained from a woman in her 30s in good health and CMV-seronegative. Sequenced material: PBMCs. The chain joins TRBV27 to TRBJ1-6, and TRBD1 aligns with 8 junction nucleotides. The DNA sequence follows: TGTGCCAGCAGTTTATCGAATCAGGGGGCATCCCTCCACTTT. Its protein is CASSLSNQGASLHF.